The 7 T cell receptor beta chains presented below share a single source sample, sequenced in a study of T cell repertoires in cytomegalovirus infection (dated by TCRdb to the late 2010s). TCRdb lists the instrument as Illumina HiSeq 1500. TCRdb took the public reads, trimmed them with fastp at Q25, ran MiXCR for clone calling and kept in-frame beta chains. Merged by CDR3 protein, the rows form single entries marked with the most common genes and DNA. The sample has approximately 170,000 distinct CDR3 sequences on record, more than 15% of them singletons. The biggest ten clones account for roughly 20% of the sample. The sequencing sample was made of CD8+ T cells from PBMCs. The source of these receptors is a human donor in good health (CMV status not recorded). Some clones in this sample may be carry-over from other donors' samples.

This clonotype was found a few times. The chain has TRBV7-8 and TRBJ2-1; TRBD2 might be the D (6 bases). Germline CDR1 reads SGHVS; CDR2 reads FQNEAQ. The CDR3 consists of 15 residues. V was cut by 7 bases and J by 6 bases, with 19 bases left in between. The CDR3 bases are TGTGCCAGCACCCTAGAACGGGTGGGAGGCAATGAGCAGTTCTTC. Its translation is CASTLERVGGNEQFF.

This clonotype came up a few times. The chain uses TRBV7-2 and TRBJ1-6, with a tentative D call TRBD1 (6 bases). V was shortened by 4 bases and J by 8 bases, with 21 bases between the two germline ends. Germline V lookup: CDR1 SGHTA, CDR2 FQGNSA. The CDR3 totals 17 residues. CDR3 residues: CASSSNIAQRTDSPLHF. The CDR3 DNA is TGTGCCAGCAGCTCTAATATAGCACAGAGGACAGATTCACCCCTCCACTTT.

The chain couples TRBV20-1 to TRBJ1-5; no clear D. The CDR3 sequence is 14 residues long. The germline V gene has CDR1 DFQATT and CDR2 SNEGSKA (reference sequence). V was trimmed by 5 bases and J by 0 bases, leaving 11 bases between them. Here the CDR3 reads CSAENNDSNQPQHF. DNA for the CDR3: TGCAGTGCTGAAAACAATGATAGCAATCAGCCCCAGCATTTT.

The table lists this clonotype with many counts. This chain connects TRBV28 to TRBJ2-5; 10 bases match TRBD2. The junction had 6 bases not matched to a gene; V was cut back by 8 bases and J by 3 bases. This CDR3 spans 14 amino acids. From germline, CDR1 is MDHEN and CDR2 SYDVKM. The CDR3 bases are TGTGCCAGCGGGAGTCTAGCGGGAGAAGAGACCCAGTACTTC. It translates to CASGSLAGEETQYF.

The rearrangement links TRBV7-2 to TRBJ2-7; D call uncertain. Germline V gene data show CDR1 as SGHTA and CDR2 as FQGNSA. This CDR3 region has 15 residues. V lost 2 bases and J 3 bases, leaving 14 bases between the germline ends. The CDR3 DNA sequence: TGTGCCAGCAGCTTAATCCAGGCCAGCAACTACGAGCAGTACTTC. Its protein is CASSLIQASNYEQYF. The whole variable domain, filled in from reference TRBV7-2 and TRBJ2-7, reads GAGVSQSPSNKVTEKGKDVELRCDPISGHTALYWYRQSLGQGLEFLIYFQGNSAPDKSGLPSDRFSAERTGGSVSTLTIQRTQQEDSAVYLCASSLIQASNYEQYFGPGTRLTVT.

This clonotype turned up a few times. This rearrangement joins TRBV20-1 to TRBJ2-5, with D possibly matching TRBD1 (6 bases). V was cut by 3 bases and J by 0 bases, with 8 bases left in between. The CDR3 is 13 amino acids. Germline CDR1 DFQATT, CDR2 SNEGSKA (reference sequence). CDR3 sequence reads: CSASDRNQETQYF. In DNA, the CDR3 is TGCAGTGCTAGCGACAGGAACCAAGAGACCCAGTACTTC.

There are a few counts of this clonotype. The V call is TRBV12-5, the J call TRBJ1-6; 7 nucleotides match TRBD1. This CDR3 comprises 18 residues. Unmatched junction bases numbered 14, after V lost 2 bases and J lost 7 bases. From germline, CDR1 is LGHNT and CDR2 FRNRAP. CDR3 protein: CASGLIPTGAYGNSPLHF. In nucleotides, the CDR3 is TGTGCTAGTGGTTTGATCCCAACAGGGGCATATGGGAATTCACCCCTCCACTTT. Using reference TRBV12-5 and TRBJ1-6 for the parts outside the CDR3, the full variable domain is DARVTQTPRHKVTEMGQEVTMRCQPILGHNTVFWYRQTMMQGLELLAYFRNRAPLDDSGMPKDRFSAEMPDATLATLKIQPSEPRDSAVYFCASGLIPTGAYGNSPLHFGNGTRLTVT.